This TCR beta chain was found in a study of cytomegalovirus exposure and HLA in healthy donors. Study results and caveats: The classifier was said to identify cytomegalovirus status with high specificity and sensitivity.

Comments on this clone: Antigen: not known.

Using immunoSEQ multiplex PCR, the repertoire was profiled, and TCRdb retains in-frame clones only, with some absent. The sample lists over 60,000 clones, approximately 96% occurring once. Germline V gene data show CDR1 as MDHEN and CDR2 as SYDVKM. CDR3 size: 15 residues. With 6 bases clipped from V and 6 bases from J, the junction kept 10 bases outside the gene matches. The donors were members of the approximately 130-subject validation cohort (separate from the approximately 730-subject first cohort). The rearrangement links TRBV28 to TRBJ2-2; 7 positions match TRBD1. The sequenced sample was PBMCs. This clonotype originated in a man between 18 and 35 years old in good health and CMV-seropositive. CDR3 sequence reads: CASSQLTGFAGELFF. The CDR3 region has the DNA TGTGCCAGCAGCCAACTGACAGGGTTCGCCGGGGAGCTGTTTTTT.